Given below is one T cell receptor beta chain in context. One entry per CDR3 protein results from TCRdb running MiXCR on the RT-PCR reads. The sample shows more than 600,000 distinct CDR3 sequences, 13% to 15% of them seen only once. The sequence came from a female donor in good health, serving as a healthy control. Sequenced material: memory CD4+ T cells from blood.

CDR3 coding DNA: TGTGCCAGCAGTCGGTCCTCAGGGGGAGAGACCCAGTACTTC. It codes for CASSRSSGGETQYF. The chain couples TRBV27 to TRBJ2-5; 7 nucleotides align to TRBD1. Germline values: CDR1 MNHEY, CDR2 SMNVEV (reference sequence). Trimming cost V 5 bases and J 4 bases; bases outside gene matches: 7. This CDR3 has 14 residues.